These 26 T cell receptor beta chains share one sample of origin, sequenced in a study of T cell clonality in common variable immunodeficiency. Assay: immunoSEQ multiplex PCR; the TCRdb copy retains only in-frame clones and omits some. There are about 50,000 clones in the sample, none observed a single time. The sequenced material came from peripheral blood mononuclear cells. All receptors come from a person aged 18 to 75 in good health.

The sample holds many counts of this clone. The sequenced fragment ends 3 residues before the CDR3 boundary, so the rest is inferred from the germline J gene. The chain is built from TRBV19 and TRBJ1-1; D is undetermined. The CDR3 is made up of 14 amino acids. Trimming pared 6 bases from V and 0 bases from J, leaving 11 bases between. Per the germline V gene, CDR1 is LNHDA and CDR2 is SQIVND (reference sequence). This chain's CDR3 is CASSGQTMNTEAFF. The CDR3 bases that were read are TGTGCCAGTAGCGGGCAGACTATGAACACTGAA.

This clone was counted ten times or more. The CDR3 end is not reached by the read, which stops 3 residues before it; the germline J gene fills it in. The chain joins TRBV20-1 to TRBJ2-1; tentatively, D is TRBD1 or TRBD2 (7 bases each). V lost 6 bases, J lost 3 bases, and 24 bases lay in between. The V gene's germline CDR1 is DFQATT and CDR2 SNEGSKA (reference sequence). The CDR3 runs to 17 residues. The CDR3 DNA, read in part, is TGCAGTGCCACCTCAGGGGGAGGGGATACCTTCTACAATGAG. It is translated as CSATSGGGDTFYNE. The full CDR3 protein reads CSATSGGGDTFYNEQFF.

This clone was recorded at least ten times. The DNA ends 3 residues before the CDR3 does, and the rest of the CDR3 is filled in from the germline J gene. This chain links TRBV7-2 with TRBJ1-2; 7 bases line up with TRBD1. Losses at the gene ends were 8 bases for V and 3 bases for J; bases not matched to a gene: 12. CDR3 size: 15 residues. Germline-derived CDR1 and CDR2 are SGHTA and FQGNSA. The part of the CDR3 DNA that was read is TGTGCCAGCTCTACAGGCTCCGGGACAGACTATGGC. It specifies CASSTGSGTDYG. The full CDR3 protein reads CASSTGSGTDYGYTF.

This clone was picked up many times. Sequencing ends 3 residues short of the CDR3 end; the germline J gene provides the rest. V usage is TRBV30 and J usage is TRBJ1-6; D ambiguous. Germline V gene sequence: CDR1 GTSNPN, CDR2 SVGIG (reference sequence). The CDR3 extends over 15 amino acids. Deletions cut 1 base from V and 0 bases from J, with 7 bases between. The sequenced part of the CDR3 DNA is TGTGCCTGGAGTGAGGGCTCCTCCTATAATTCACCC. Translating gives CAWSEGSSYNSP. The whole CDR3 sequence reads CAWSEGSSYNSPLHF.

This clone was counted many times. CDR3 loop: CASSDSPIQETQYF. The sequenced part of the CDR3 DNA is TGTGCCAGCAGTGACTCGCCTATCCAAGAGACC. The chain uses TRBV6-4 and TRBJ2-5; D gene ambiguous. The CDR3 end lies 3 residues beyond the end of the read and is filled in from the germline J gene. Germline-derived CDR1 and CDR2 are MRHNA and SNTAGT. V shed 0 bases and J shed 1 base, with 6 bases lying between them. The CDR3 is 14 residues long.

This clone was counted a few times. Germline and junction disagree at one end, which may indicate a read error. The CDR3 end lies 3 residues beyond the end of the read and is filled in from the germline J gene. This sequence joins TRBV7-7 and TRBJ1-1; D is perhaps TRBD1 (6 bases). Germline V gives CDR1 SSHAT, CDR2 FNYEAQ (reference sequence). There are 15 residues in the CDR3. The DNA read from the CDR3 is TGTGCTAGCAGTCAGGACAGTGTGTTGAACACTGAA. This translates into CASSQDSVLNTE. The CDR3, in full, reads CASSQDSVLNTEAFF.

The sample holds a few counts of this clone. One end of the junction fails to match germline, which may point to a read error. The read is 3 residues too short to cover the CDR3 end, so that end is filled in from the germline J gene. The chain carries TRBV7-6 and TRBJ2-1; TRBD2 aligns across 14 bases. Looked up from germline, CDR1 is SGHVS and CDR2 is FNYEAQ. The CDR3 spans 17 residues. The CDR3 reads CASSLGLAGGLYNEQFF. CDR3 bases read: TGTGCCAGCAGTTTAGGACTAGCGGGGGGCCTTTACAATGAG.

In this sample, this clone turned up many times. The read gets to within 3 residues of the CDR3 end, and the germline J gene fills in the rest. V gene TRBV19 combines with J gene TRBJ1-1; 11 bases match TRBD1. After removal of 4 bases from V and 3 bases from J, the junction contained 4 bases not matched to a gene. Germline V gives CDR1 LNHDA, CDR2 SQIVND (reference sequence). The CDR3 is made up of 15 amino acids. The CDR3 here is CASSNPGQGDTEAFF. CDR3 bases read: TGTGCCAGTAGTAATCCGGGACAGGGGGACACTGAA. The full variable domain, in which reference TRBV19 and TRBJ1-1 provide the parts outside the CDR3, is DGGITQSPKYLFRKEGQNVTLSCEQNLNHDAMYWYRQDPGQGLRLIYYSQIVNDFQKGDIAEGYSVSREKKESFPLTVTSAQKNPTAFYLCASSNPGQGDTEAFFGQGTRLTVV.

This clone was recorded at least ten times. The read falls 3 residues short of the CDR3 end, and the missing part is taken from the germline J gene. The gene calls are TRBV18 and TRBJ1-6, with 7 positions matching TRBD1. The CDR3 covers 16 residues. Trimming took 3 bases from V and 7 from J; bases not matched to a gene: 9. Looked up from germline, CDR1 is KGHSH and CDR2 is LQKENI. CDR3 in amino acids: CASSPSPTGANSPLHF. The CDR3 DNA, read in part, is TGTGCCAGCTCACCCTCTCCTACAGGGGCGAATTCACCC.

The table lists this clone with many counts. Sequencing ends 3 residues short of the CDR3 end; the germline J gene provides the rest. The V call is TRBV19, the J call TRBJ2-5, with D maybe TRBD1 (5 bases). Germline assignment: CDR1 LNHDA and CDR2 SQIVND (reference sequence). Trimming removed 1 base at V and 5 bases at J, with 14 bases between. This CDR3 contains 15 residues. Incomplete CDR3 DNA: TGTGCCAGTAGTATAGGTGGACACCCGGGCGAGACC. It codes for CASSIGGHPGET. The full CDR3 is CASSIGGHPGETQYF.

Concerning this clone: The CDR3 extends 3 residues past the end of the read, so its final part is completed from the germline J gene. The chain carries TRBV7-9 and TRBJ2-7, with D perhaps matching TRBD1 (5 bases). The CDR3 extends over 14 amino acids. V lost 5 bases and J 0 bases, leaving 11 bases between the germline ends. In germline, CDR1 is SEHNR, CDR2 FQNEAQ (reference sequence). Partial CDR3 DNA: TGTGCCAGCAGCCCCGGAGACAGCTCCTACGAG. Translating it yields CASSPGDSSYE. The whole CDR3 sequence is CASSPGDSSYEQYF.

In this sample, this clone turned up many times. The sequence runs out 3 residues before the end of the CDR3; the remainder is reconstructed from the germline J gene. The V and J genes are TRBV19 and TRBJ1-1; D is undetermined. This CDR3 is built from 12 residues. Germline CDR1 is LNHDA and CDR2 is SQIVND (reference sequence). Partial CDR3 DNA: TGTGCCAGTAGTATCGCCGCGGGAGAA. It is translated as CASSIAAGE. The whole CDR3 is CASSIAAGEAFF.

This clone was observed many times. The part of the CDR3 DNA that was read is TGTGCCAGCAGCTTAGCCAGGGACCAAGAGACC. Protein sequence: CASSLARDQET. The complete CDR3 protein is CASSLARDQETQYF. This rearrangement joins TRBV7-9 to TRBJ2-5; D possibly corresponds to TRBD1 (5 bases). The DNA ends 3 residues before the CDR3 does, and the rest of the CDR3 is filled in from the germline J gene. V lost 0 bases to trimming and J lost 0 bases, with 5 bases between them. CDR3 size: 14 residues. The germline V gene encodes CDR1 SEHNR and CDR2 FQNEAQ (reference sequence).

This clone was seen repeatedly, ten times or more. The sequence runs out 3 residues before the end of the CDR3; the remainder is reconstructed from the germline J gene. The chain couples TRBV20-1 to TRBJ2-5; possibly TRBD2 for D (6 bases). There are 14 residues in the CDR3. Germline CDR1 and CDR2: DFQATT and SNEGSKA (reference sequence). Between the trimmed V and J ends, which lost 6 bases and 2 bases, there was a span of 16 bases. CDR3 sequence reads: CSATSGGAQETQYF. Incomplete CDR3 DNA: TGCAGTGCCACTTCAGGCGGGGCTCAAGAGACC.

This clone was observed many times. The read terminates 3 residues before the CDR3 end, so the remaining end is supplied by the germline J gene. The genes are TRBV6-1 and TRBJ2-7, with 10 bases matching TRBD1. Trimming cost V 2 bases and J 6 bases; bases outside gene matches: 7. This CDR3 has 15 residues. Germline V gene data show CDR1 as MNHNS and CDR2 as SASEGT. Incomplete CDR3 DNA: TGTGCCAGCAGTGAAAGGGGACAGGGGTTTGGCGAG. This encodes CASSERGQGFGE. The full CDR3 is CASSERGQGFGEQYF.

On this clone: The read ends 3 residues early relative to the CDR3; the germline J gene fills the gap. This chain uses TRBV7-2 with TRBJ2-3, with D perhaps TRBD2 (5 bases). This CDR3 is built from 13 residues. Germline V gene sequence: CDR1 SGHTA, CDR2 FQGNSA. The CDR3 loop reads CASSLAGQRPQYF. The CDR3 bases that were read are TGTGCCAGCAGCTTAGCGGGCCAGCGGCCG.

This clone was counted a few times. The read gets to within 3 residues of the CDR3 end, and the germline J gene fills in the rest. The chain couples TRBV2 to TRBJ1-1, with TRBD1 matching over 8 bases. CDR1 SNHLY and CDR2 FYNNEI come from the germline V gene. The CDR3 is made up of 12 amino acids. Incomplete CDR3 DNA: TGTGCCAGCAGGGTAGACAGGGGCCAA. Amino acids: CASRVDRGQ. The whole CDR3 reads CASRVDRGQAFF.

This clone occurred many times. The read ends 3 residues shy of where the CDR3 ends; the end is completed using the germline J gene. The chain links TRBV5-4 to TRBJ1-2; D is undetermined. Trimming took 1 base from V and 6 from J, leaving 16 bases between them. CDR3 length: 15 amino acids. Germline V gene lookup returns CDR1 SGHNT and CDR2 YYREEE (reference sequence). CDR3 in amino acids: CASSLKVPGLDGYTF. The covered CDR3 bases are TGTGCCAGCAGCTTGAAGGTTCCGGGGTTGGATGGC.

This clone came up many times. Read sequence stops 3 residues before the CDR3 end, and the germline J gene provides the missing end. The V call is TRBV19, the J call TRBJ2-1; 7 nucleotides agree with TRBD1. The CDR3 contains 16 residues. Germline V lookup: CDR1 LNHDA, CDR2 SQIVND (reference sequence). Trimming removed 5 bases from V and 3 bases from J; junction bases left unmatched: 10. CDR3 residues: CASSLLVGTVYNEQFF. The sequenced CDR3 bases are TGTGCCAGTAGTCTACTAGTCGGGACAGTCTACAATGAG.

This clone was counted at least ten times. Sequencing ends 3 residues short of the CDR3 end; the germline J gene provides the rest. The J gene is TRBJ1-5, the V gene TRBV2; 8 bases map to TRBD1. The CDR3 spans 15 residues. V gave up 6 bases and J gave up 7 bases; unmatched junction bases: 11. CDR1 is SNHLY and CDR2 is FYNNEI in the germline V gene. The part of the CDR3 DNA that was read is TGTGCCAGCAGCCTAGACAGGGGAGGTAAGCAGCCC. Encoded protein: CASSLDRGGKQP. The full-length CDR3 reads as CASSLDRGGKQPQHF.

This clone was detected many times. The read ends 3 residues early relative to the CDR3; the germline J gene fills the gap. The V call is TRBV19, the J call TRBJ2-1; 7 nucleotides match TRBD2. The CDR3 has 12 residues. The trim removed 4 bases at V and 7 bases at J, leaving 1 base unmatched. CDR1 and CDR2 (germline): LNHDA, SQIVND (reference sequence). Here the CDR3 reads CASSREGNEQFF. The DNA read from the CDR3 is TGTGCCAGTAGTAGGGAGGGGAATGAG.

This clone was counted many times. The read is 3 residues too short to cover the CDR3 end, so that end is filled in from the germline J gene. J is TRBJ1-1 and V is TRBV30; TRBD1 matches 8 bases. This CDR3 region has 16 residues. V dropped 4 bases and J dropped 3; count of bases not matched to a gene: 13. CDR1 is GTSNPN, CDR2 SVGIG, per germline (reference sequence). CDR3 protein: CAWNSGTGGGDTEAFF. The part of the CDR3 DNA that was read is TGTGCCTGGAATTCCGGGACAGGTGGGGGGGACACTGAA. The complete variable domain, with remaining parts taken from reference TRBV30 and TRBJ1-1, reads SQTIHQWPATLVQPVGSPLSLECTVEGTSNPNLYWYRQAAGRGLQLLFYSVGIGQISSEVPQNLSASRPQDRQFILSSKKLLLSDSGFYLCAWNSGTGGGDTEAFFGQGTRLTVV.

This clone showed up many times. The read ends 3 residues before the CDR3 terminus; that terminus is restored from the germline J gene. The chain uses TRBV5-5 and TRBJ2-1; 11 bases match TRBD2. The CDR3 is made up of 15 amino acids. With V trimmed by 3 bases and J by 5 bases, 4 bases remained unmatched. The germline gives CDR1 SGHKS, CDR2 YYEKEE (reference sequence). The CDR3 reads CASSSLAGGDNEQFF. The part of the CDR3 DNA that was read is TGTGCCAGCAGCTCCCTAGCGGGAGGCGACAATGAG.

About this clone: Germline and junction disagree at one end, which may indicate a read error. Sequencing ends 3 residues short of the CDR3 end; the germline J gene provides the rest. This specimen includes other DNA sequences encoding the same CDR3. The V gene is TRBV18, the J gene TRBJ1-3; no definite D call. The length of the CDR3 is 13 residues. Germline values: CDR1 KGHSH, CDR2 LQKENI. CDR3: CASSQGSGNTIYF. The CDR3 bases that were read are TGTGCCAGCTCACAGGGCTCTGGAAACACG.

In this sample, this clone turned up many times. Distinct nucleotide sequences in the sample also encode this CDR3. CDR3 in amino acids: CASSSPVSYNEQFF. The covered CDR3 bases are TGTGCCAGCAGCTCCCCGGTATCCTACAATGAG. The chain links TRBV7-8 to TRBJ2-1; D is undetermined. The read finishes 3 residues shy of the CDR3 end, and the germline J gene is used to complete it. Between the trimmed V and J ends, which lost 4 bases and 1 base, there was a span of 8 bases. Germline CDR1 and CDR2: SGHVS and FQNEAQ. The CDR3 extends over 14 amino acids.

Note on this clone: With the read ending 3 residues before the CDR3 end, the germline J gene is used to fill in that end. V is TRBV6-1 and J is TRBJ1-5; no clear D. Germline V gene lookup returns CDR1 MNHNS and CDR2 SASEGT. V was shortened by 4 bases and J by 4 bases, with 8 bases between the two germline ends. The CDR3 is 13 residues long. The CDR3 spells CASSVQSNQPQHF. The part of the CDR3 DNA that was read is TGTGCCAGCAGTGTTCAGAGTAATCAGCCC.